These 28 T cell receptor beta chains were sequenced from one sample in a study of regulatory T cells in long-lasting Graves disease (dated by TCRdb to the early 2020s). Reading the label with the study, this specimen's time point is: newly diagnosed GD, antithyroid drugs for less than 3 months. For both TCR sequencing and RNA sequencing, RNA was extracted from PBMCs in TRIzol. Library preparation used multiplex PCR. The sequencer was an Illumina HiSeq 4000. CDR3 regions were amplified by Arm-PCR with iRepertoire HTBI primers to construct TCR beta libraries. Starting from the raw public reads, TCRdb applied fastp trimming at Q25, assembled clones with MiXCR and retained in-frame beta chains. Identical CDR3 protein sequences are pooled into one entry, listed with their most common genes and DNA. This sample lists hundreds of thousands of distinct CDR3 sequences; less than 20% were detected once. In total, the top ten clones hold 22% of the sample.

Sequences were derived from peripheral blood mononuclear cells (PBMCs), sampled at new diagnosis, from a patient treated with antithyroid drugs. Receptor source: a female donor with Graves disease.

This clonotype has a count of ten or more. The V call is TRBV28, the J call TRBJ2-1; 9 bases map to TRBD2. This CDR3 has 16 amino acids. V was pared by 4 bases and J by 7 bases, with 11 bases of the junction left unmatched. CDR1 and CDR2 (germline): MDHEN, SYDVKM. CDR3 coding DNA: TGTGCCAGCAGTTCCTATAGCGGGAGAGTGTGGAATGAGCAGTTCTTC. It specifies CASSSYSGRVWNEQFF.

For this clonotype: A much larger clone sits a single nucleotide away, making a read error possible. The chain employs TRBV6-1 and TRBJ1-2; D possibly corresponds to TRBD1 (5 bases). CDR3 length: 13 amino acids. Germline V gene sequence: CDR1 MNHNS, CDR2 SASEGT. Here the CDR3 DNA reads TGTGCCAGCAGTAGAGACAGAGGCTATGGCTGCACCTTC. Translation: CASSRDRGYGCTF.

CDR3 loop: CASSLAIGTSIDEQFF. The CDR3 DNA sequence: TGTGCCAGCAGCTTGGCCATTGGGACTAGCATAGATGAGCAGTTCTTC. The chain uses TRBV5-5 and TRBJ2-1; TRBD2 agrees at 9 bases. Germline loops: CDR1 SGHKS, CDR2 YYEKEE (reference sequence). V shed 0 bases and J 8 bases; nucleotides not matched to a gene: 9. There are 16 residues in the CDR3.

This clonotype was seen at least ten times. The genes are TRBV5-1 and TRBJ1-1, with a weak D call TRBD1 (5 bases). Germline V gene data show CDR1 as SGHRS and CDR2 as YFSETQ. The length of the CDR3 is 15 residues. The V gene lost 4 bases and the J gene lost 6 bases, with 19 bases spanning the gap. This CDR3 reads CASSPMTAGNAEAFF. The CDR3 nucleotides read TGCGCCAGCAGCCCTATGACAGCGGGTAACGCTGAAGCTTTCTTT.

The chain uses TRBV29-1 and TRBJ2-5; D may be TRBD1 or TRBD2 (6 bases each). CDR3 size: 13 residues. The germline V and J ends were trimmed by 7 bases and 3 bases, with 15 bases remaining between them. CDR1 and CDR2 from the germline V gene are SQVTM and ANQGSEA. The CDR3 here is CSAVWGAKETQYF. Here the CDR3 DNA reads TGCAGCGCCGTATGGGGGGCCAAAGAGACCCAGTACTTC.

This clonotype was counted at least ten times. V is TRBV4-3 and J is TRBJ1-2, with D perhaps matching TRBD1 (6 bases). V lost 4 bases and J 0 bases, leaving 12 bases between the germline ends. Germline V gene data show CDR1 as LGHNA and CDR2 as YSLEER. The CDR3 extends over 15 amino acids. In nucleotides, the CDR3 is TGCGCCAGCAGCCCAACGGACAGCACTAACTATGGCTACACCTTC. Residues: CASSPTDSTNYGYTF.

Ten or more counts support this clonotype. The genes are TRBV30 and TRBJ2-3; TRBD2 might be the D (6 bases). Germline V lookup: CDR1 GTSNPN, CDR2 SVGIG (reference sequence). This CDR3 spans 11 amino acids. The CDR3, as DNA: TGTGGTAGCGGTAGCACAGATACGCAGTATTTT. Translated: CGSGSTDTQYF.

This clonotype was found many times. The V call is TRBV12-3 or TRBV12-4, the J call TRBJ1-3; no clear D gene. The length of the CDR3 is 15 residues. Trimming stripped 6 bases from V and 0 bases from J, with 12 bases between. In nucleotides, the CDR3 is TGTGCCAGCAGCCGCCAGGACGGCTCTGGAAACACCATATATTTT. The encoded protein is CASSRQDGSGNTIYF.

This clonotype has only a few counts. CDR3 residues: CASSHPVWGVDGYTF. As DNA, the CDR3 is TGCGCCAGCAGCCACCCTGTCTGGGGGGTCGATGGCTACACCTTC. The rearrangement links TRBV4-1 to TRBJ1-2; tentative D call: TRBD1 (5 bases). This CDR3 has 15 amino acids. Between the trimmed V and J ends, which lost 3 bases and 6 bases, there was a span of 17 bases. Germline-derived CDR1 and CDR2 are MGHRA and YSYEKL.

This clonotype was counted ten times or more. The chain recombines TRBV20-1 with TRBJ1-5; D is perhaps TRBD1 (6 bases). Germline V gene sequence: CDR1 DFQATT, CDR2 SNEGSKA (reference sequence). CDR3 size: 17 residues. With 6 bases removed from V and 2 bases from J, the gap between germline ends came to 23 bases. The CDR3 loop is CSAYRGLTDSGNQPQHF. The CDR3, as DNA: TGCAGTGCCTACCGGGGGCTGACCGATAGCGGCAATCAGCCCCAGCATTTT.

The sample holds many counts of this clonotype. The chain has TRBV7-3 and TRBJ2-2, with 7 bases matching TRBD1. The CDR3 runs 15 residues. In germline, CDR1 is SGHTA, CDR2 FQGTGA. Trimming at V came to 6 bases and at J to 2 bases, leaving 6 bases not matched to a gene. The CDR3 nucleotides are TGTGCCAGCAGTCCGACAGGGAGAAACACCGGGGAGCTGTTTTTT. Protein sequence: CASSPTGRNTGELFF.

A few counts support this clonotype. A much larger clonotype is one base distant, so this may be a read error. Given the absence of the conserved phenylalanine or tryptophan at the CDR3 end, a read error is likely. This sequence joins TRBV6-1 and TRBJ2-7; 8 nucleotides align to TRBD1. With 7 bases clipped from V and 3 bases from J, the junction kept 11 bases outside the gene matches. CDR3 length equals 15 residues. CDR1 MNHNS and CDR2 SASEGT come from the germline V gene. The DNA for the CDR3 is TGTGCCAGCAAAGAAGGCACAGGGGGAGGCTACGAGCAGTACCTC. Encoded protein: CASKEGTGGGYEQYL.

This clonotype was detected ten times or more. This chain links TRBV20-1 with TRBJ1-5; tentative D call: TRBD1 (5 bases). V lost 1 base to trimming and J lost 2 bases, with 18 bases between them. This CDR3 has 17 amino acids. Germline V CDR1 and CDR2: DFQATT, SNEGSKA (reference sequence). The DNA of the CDR3 is TGCAGTGCTAGAGTTAGTTCAGGGCGGGGTCGCAATCAGCCCCAGCATTTT. This sequence encodes CSARVSSGRGRNQPQHF.

This clonotype was seen repeatedly, ten times or more. The chain joins TRBV6-1 to TRBJ1-6; no definite D call. The length of the CDR3 is 15 residues. V gave up 5 bases and J gave up 4 bases, with 12 bases separating them. CDR1 MNHNS and CDR2 SASEGT come from the germline V gene. CDR3 protein: CASSPGRMYNSPLHF. In DNA form, the CDR3 reads TGTGCCAGCAGTCCAGGACGCATGTATAATTCACCCCTCCACTTT.

This clonotype appeared a few times. The genes are TRBV5-1 and TRBJ2-3, with 9 bases lining up with TRBD1. From germline, CDR1 is SGHRS and CDR2 YFSETQ. Unmatched junction bases numbered 5, after V lost 4 bases and J lost 5 bases. The CDR3 totals 14 residues. The CDR3 protein is CASSPGQGLDTQYF. DNA of the CDR3: TGCGCCAGCAGCCCGGGACAGGGTTTAGATACGCAGTATTTT.

The CDR3: CASVDRRNTGELFF. The DNA for the CDR3 is TGTGCCAGTGTTGACAGGAGGAACACCGGGGAGCTGTTTTTT. The J gene is TRBJ2-2, the V gene TRBV19; TRBD1 is a possible D gene (6 bases). V lost 8 bases and J lost 1, with 11 bases in between. Looked up from germline, CDR1 is LNHDA and CDR2 is SQIVND (reference sequence). The CDR3 length is 14 residues. Full variable domain (rest looked up from reference TRBV19 and TRBJ2-2): DGGITQSPKYLFRKEGQNVTLSCEQNLNHDAMYWYRQDPGQGLRLIYYSQIVNDFQKGDIAEGYSVSREKKESFPLTVTSAQKNPTAFYLCASVDRRNTGELFFGEGSRLTVL.

The chain recombines TRBV11-2 with TRBJ1-1, with a weak D call TRBD1 (5 bases). Trimming pared 6 bases from V and 5 bases from J, leaving 28 bases between. CDR3 length equals 18 residues. Germline CDR1 SGHAT, CDR2 FQNNGV. Written as DNA, the CDR3 is TGTGCCAGCAGTGTTCCTACCGGGACGCCCGTAGGTTTTACTGAAGCTTTCTTT. Its protein product is CASSVPTGTPVGFTEAFF. Full variable domain (missing parts from reference TRBV11-2 and TRBJ1-1): EAGVAQSPRYKIIEKRQSVAFWCNPISGHATLYWYQQILGQGPKLLIQFQNNGVVDDSQLPKDRFSAERLKGVDSTLKIQPAKLEDSAVYLCASSVPTGTPVGFTEAFFGQGTRLTVV.

V and J are TRBV7-2 and TRBJ2-7, with D possibly being TRBD1 or TRBD2 (6 bases each). Germline CDR1 and CDR2: SGHTA and FQGNSA. There are 13 residues in the CDR3. Trimming removed 5 bases at V and 6 bases at J, with 14 bases between. CDR3 loop: CASSPYRDCEQYF. In DNA form, the CDR3 reads TGTGCCAGCAGCCCTTACAGGGACTGCGAGCAGTACTTC.

The table lists this clonotype with many counts. This rearrangement joins TRBV15 to TRBJ1-1; D ambiguous. CDR1 is LNHNV and CDR2 is YYDKDF in the germline V gene (reference sequence). The V end was cut by 2 bases, the J end by 1 base, with 8 bases between. This CDR3 region has 14 residues. CDR3 nucleotides: TGTGCCACCAGCAGAAAGGAGACGAACACTGAAGCTTTCTTT. It is translated as CATSRKETNTEAFF.

In this sample, this clonotype turned up a few times. This clone may be a read error of a much larger clone one base away. The gene calls are TRBV24-1 and TRBJ2-1; D uncertain. In germline, CDR1 is KGHDR, CDR2 SFDVKD. V lost 5 bases and J 0 bases, leaving 10 bases between the germline ends. CDR3 length equals 15 residues. CDR3: CATSATASSYNEQFF. The DNA of the CDR3 is TGTGCCACCAGTGCGACGGCTAGCTCCTACAATGAGCAGTTCTTC.

The chain employs TRBV7-6 and TRBJ2-5; the D gene is possibly TRBD1 (6 bases). This CDR3 comprises 18 residues. Germline values: CDR1 SGHVS, CDR2 FNYEAQ. V was trimmed by 2 bases and J by 2 bases, leaving 21 bases between them. CDR3 sequence: CASSLLTVGGRLQETQYF. CDR3 coding DNA: TGTGCCAGCAGCTTATTAACCGTAGGGGGACGGTTGCAAGAGACCCAGTACTTC.

The sample holds a few counts of this clonotype. This chain joins TRBV4-3 and TRBJ1-6; D is perhaps TRBD1 (6 bases). The CDR3 sequence is 17 residues long. Germline V gene data show CDR1 as LGHNA and CDR2 as YSLEER. The ends were cut back, 0 bases at V and 5 bases at J, with 14 bases in the middle. Here the CDR3 reads CASSQDKVAGDNSPLHF. CDR3 DNA: TGCGCCAGCAGCCAAGACAAGGTGGCAGGGGATAATTCACCCCTCCACTTT.

This clonotype appeared many times. The V gene is TRBV24-1, the J gene TRBJ2-3; TRBD2 aligns across 7 bases. The CDR3 has 13 amino acids. Trimming at V came to 2 bases and at J to 5 bases, leaving 0 bases not matched to a gene. Germline-derived CDR1 and CDR2 are KGHDR and SFDVKD. The CDR3 spells CATSDSGGDTQYF. In DNA, the CDR3 is TGTGCCACCAGTGATTCGGGAGGAGATACGCAGTATTTT.

This clonotype was seen many times. The DNA of the CDR3 is TGCAGCGTTGAAGATCTAGGGGACTATGGCTACACCTTC. It is translated as CSVEDLGDYGYTF. This chain joins TRBV29-1 and TRBJ1-2; tentative D call: TRBD1 (5 bases). Germline V gives CDR1 SQVTM, CDR2 ANQGSEA. The CDR3 is made up of 13 amino acids. With 0 bases removed from V and 3 bases from J, the gap between germline ends came to 8 bases. The full variable domain, with the rest looked up from reference TRBV29-1 and TRBJ1-2, is SAVISQKPSRDICQRGTSLTIQCQVDSQVTMMFWYRQQPGQSLTLIATANQGSEATYESGFVIDKFPISRPNLTFSTLTVSNMSPEDSSIYLCSVEDLGDYGYTFGSGTRLTVV.

Note on this clonotype: Lacking the conserved final phenylalanine or tryptophan, this CDR3 likely reflects a read error. This chain links TRBV6-2 or TRBV6-3 with TRBJ2-7; 7 nucleotides line up with TRBD2. This CDR3 is built from 14 residues. Germline CDR1 MNHEY, CDR2 SVGEGT. Trimming at V came to 6 bases and at J to 2 bases, leaving 7 bases not matched to a gene. This chain's CDR3 is CASRGGGTPYEQYL. CDR3 DNA sequence: TGTGCCAGCAGGGGGGGGGGTACCCCCTACGAGCAGTACCTC.

This clonotype showed up many times. The chain combines TRBV9 with TRBJ2-7, with no clear D. V was clipped by 0 bases and J by 5 bases, with 12 bases between them. Per the germline V gene, CDR1 is SGDLS and CDR2 is YYNGEE. The CDR3 is 14 residues long. CDR3 loop: CASSVAPRQDEQYF. In DNA form, the CDR3 reads TGTGCCAGCAGCGTAGCTCCGCGGCAGGACGAGCAGTACTTC.

This clonotype was recorded at least ten times. The V and J genes are TRBV6-1 and TRBJ2-7; D remains unclear. Germline CDR1 is MNHNS and CDR2 is SASEGT. The ends were cut back, 1 base at V and 2 bases at J, with 12 bases in the middle. This CDR3 is 15 amino acids long. DNA for the CDR3: TGTGCCAGCAGTGAAGACGGAACCTTTCCCTACGAGCAGTACTTC. The encoded protein is CASSEDGTFPYEQYF.

This clonotype was detected many times. J is TRBJ2-7 and V is TRBV6-1; D unclear. This CDR3 is 12 amino acids long. Trimming took off 11 bases at V and 0 bases at J, with 11 bases between the two ends. Germline V CDR1 and CDR2: MNHNS, SASEGT. CDR3 loop: CAVGRSSYEQYF. The CDR3 region has the DNA TGTGCCGTCGGGCGTAGCTCCTACGAGCAGTACTTC.